This TCR beta chain is drawn from a study of cytomegalovirus exposure and HLA in healthy donors. Study observations and caveats: According to a later analysis, TCR clusters from the first cohort tended to co-occur in the roughly 110 validation repertoires. Listed as cytomegalovirus-associated were 150 or so TCR beta chains. Most TCR sequences were rare, but some public TCRs occurred in many donors.

As regards this clone: What it recognizes is unknown.

The donors formed part of the approximately 120-subject validation cohort, distinct from the 666-subject first cohort. V shed 5 bases and J 8 bases; nucleotides not matched to a gene: 12. This CDR3 region has 15 residues. CDR1 is SGHTA and CDR2 is FQGTGA in the germline V gene. Repertoires were generated with immunoSEQ multiplex PCR, while TCRdb's copy carries only in-frame clones and drops some. The table lists about 360,000 clones, more than 80% of them singletons. This rearrangement joins TRBV7-3 to TRBJ2-1; 7 nucleotides match TRBD2. This receptor was taken from a woman aged 18-29 years in good health and CMV-seronegative. Sequenced input: PBMCs. CDR3 in amino acids: CASSPSGGSFHEQFF. The CDR3 DNA reads as TGTGCCAGCAGCCCTTCCGGCGGGAGTTTCCATGAGCAGTTCTTC.